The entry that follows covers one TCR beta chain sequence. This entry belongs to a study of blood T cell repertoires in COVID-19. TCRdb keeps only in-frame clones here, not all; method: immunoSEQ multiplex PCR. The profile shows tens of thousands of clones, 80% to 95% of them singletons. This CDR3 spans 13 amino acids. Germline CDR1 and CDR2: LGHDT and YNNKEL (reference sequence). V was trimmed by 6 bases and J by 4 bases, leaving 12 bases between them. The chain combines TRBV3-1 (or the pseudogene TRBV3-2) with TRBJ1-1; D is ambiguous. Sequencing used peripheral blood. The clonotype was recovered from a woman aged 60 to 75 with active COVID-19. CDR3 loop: CASRGTGGTEAFF. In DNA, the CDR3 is TGTGCCAGCAGGGGAACGGGAGGCACTGAAGCTTTCTTT.